This TCR beta chain comes out of a study of cytomegalovirus exposure and HLA in healthy donors. A multiplex PCR was run with 60 Vbeta primers and 13 Jbeta primers. Assay used: immunoSEQ multiplex PCR; TCRdb lists only in-frame clones, some missing. The table records about 130,000 clones, 83% of them present only once. This CDR3 region has 12 residues. Per germline, CDR1 LNHDA and CDR2 SQIVND (reference sequence). Trimming took 10 bases from V and 9 from J, leaving 16 bases between them. Material: PBMCs. This sequence originates from a woman aged 40 to 50 in good health and CMV-seropositive. The V gene is TRBV19, the J gene TRBJ2-1; perhaps TRBD2 as D (5 bases). CDR3 nucleotides: TGTGCCACCCAACGGGAAAGCGGTGAGCAGTTCTTC. Amino acid sequence: CATQRESGEQFF.